The rows below give T cell receptor beta chains drawn from one sample of a study of cytomegalovirus exposure and HLA in healthy donors. Some clones are missing from TCRdb's copy, which holds only in-frame ones; the method was immunoSEQ multiplex PCR. The table has tens of thousands of clones, around three quarters seen once. Sequences were obtained from PBMCs. These receptor sequences come from a man aged 25 to 45 in good health and CMV-seronegative. CDR3s include the opening cysteine and the closing phenylalanine or tryptophan. Fields, in order: J gene, V gene, D gene, CDR3 length, clone size, CDR3 protein, CDR3 DNA. D genes are given only for firm matches. A row's size may be missing; if present it is once, few, many or a size class.

TRBJ1-2 TRBV7-2 . 16 . CAISHTGQTFMQGYTF TGTGCCATCAGCCACACAGGACAGACATTTATGCAGGGCTACACCTTC
TRBJ1-2 TRBV5-1 TRBD1 14 . CASRTGGAGYGYTF TGCGCCAGCAGGACAGGGGGCGCGGGCTATGGCTACACCTTC
TRBJ2-1 TRBV5-1 TRBD1 17 . CASSLFRDREIVNEQFF TGCGCCAGCAGCTTGTTCCGGGACAGGGAAATAGTCAATGAGCAGTTCTTC
TRBJ2-1 TRBV6-5 . 14 . CASSYSEGYNEQFF TGTGCCAGCAGTTACTCGGAGGGGTACAATGAGCAGTTCTTC
TRBJ1-4 TRBV5-1 TRBD1 16 . CASSSGAEQGVEKLFF TGCGCCAGCAGCTCCGGGGCCGAACAGGGGGTTGAAAAACTGTTTTTT
TRBJ1-1 TRBV5-1 TRBD1 15 . CASSLLQGAGTEAFF TGCGCCAGCAGCTTACTACAGGGGGCAGGGACTGAAGCTTTCTTT
TRBJ1-6 TRBV7-8 . 15 . CASSLGGQGRAPLHF TGTGCCAGCAGCTTAGGAGGCCAGGGTAGGGCACCCCTCCACTTT
TRBJ1-2 TRBV7-6 TRBD1 14 . CASSPRQGRDGYTF TGTGCCAGCAGCCCCAGACAGGGGAGGGATGGCTACACCTTC
TRBJ1-2 TRBV19 . 12 . CASSPLNYGYTF TGTGCCAGTAGCCCTTTGAACTATGGCTACACCTTC
TRBJ2-2 TRBV19 . 15 . CASEARLGGTGELFF TGTGCCAGTGAAGCCCGACTAGGAGGCACCGGGGAGCTGTTTTTT
TRBJ1-1 TRBV11-2 TRBD1 15 . CASSLVQGRSTEAFF TGTGCCAGCAGCTTAGTACAGGGGCGTTCCACTGAAGCTTTCTTT
TRBJ2-7 TRBV7-3 TRBD2 15 . CASSQGLAGDYEQYF TGTGCCAGCAGCCAGGGACTAGCGGGGGACTACGAGCAGTACTTC
TRBJ2-2 TRBV7-3 TRBD1 15 . CASSLYTGDTGELFF TGTGCCAGCAGCTTATATACAGGGGACACCGGGGAGCTGTTTTTT
TRBJ1-1 TRBV5-1 . 15 . CASSSGHSFNTEAFF TGCGCCAGCAGCTCCGGACATTCCTTTAACACTGAAGCTTTCTTT
TRBJ2-5 TRBV7-2 . 15 . CASSLARALRETQYF TGTGCCAGCAGCTTAGCGCGAGCCTTAAGAGAGACCCAGTACTTC
TRBJ1-1 TRBV29-1 . 14 . CSAPVSTGDTEAFF TGCAGCGCTCCAGTTTCAACAGGAGACACTGAAGCTTTCTTT
TRBJ2-3 TRBV27 TRBD1 17 . CASSLNGQGAWADTQYF TGTGCCAGCAGTTTGAACGGACAGGGGGCTTGGGCAGATACGCAGTATTTT
TRBJ2-3 TRBV5-1 TRBD2 16 . CASSLALAGFTDTQYF TGCGCCAGCAGCTTGGCCCTAGCGGGATTCACAGATACGCAGTATTTT
TRBJ2-7 TRBV18 TRBD2 15 once CASSESASGGYEQYF TGTGCCAGCTCAGAAAGTGCCAGCGGGGGTTACGAGCAGTACTTC
TRBJ1-2 TRBV6-1 . 12 . CASSEVPGSYTF TGTGCCAGCAGTGAAGTCCCAGGAAGCTACACCTTC
TRBJ2-3 TRBV11-3 . 15 . CASSEGQLGTDTQYF TGTGCCAGCAGCGAAGGACAACTTGGCACAGATACGCAGTATTTT
TRBJ2-3 TRBV9 TRBD2 19 . CASSARTLIGLAGTDTQYF TGTGCCAGCAGCGCGAGAACCCTCATTGGACTAGCGGGGACAGATACGCAGTATTTT
TRBJ1-6 TRBV13 TRBD1 13 . CASSATGESPLHF TGTGCCAGCAGCGCGACAGGGGAATCACCCCTCCACTTT
TRBJ2-1 TRBV5-1 TRBD2 17 . CASSSLGGGAGGSEQFF TGCGCCAGCAGCTCCCTCGGCGGGGGGGCGGGAGGGAGTGAGCAGTTCTTC
TRBJ2-3 TRBV7-3 . 13 few CASSVDYTDTQYF TGTGCCAGCAGCGTCGACTACACAGATACGCAGTATTTT
TRBJ1-4 TRBV5-1 . 15 . CASSLMGRDNEKLFF TGCGCCAGCAGCTTGATGGGCAGGGATAATGAAAAACTGTTTTTT